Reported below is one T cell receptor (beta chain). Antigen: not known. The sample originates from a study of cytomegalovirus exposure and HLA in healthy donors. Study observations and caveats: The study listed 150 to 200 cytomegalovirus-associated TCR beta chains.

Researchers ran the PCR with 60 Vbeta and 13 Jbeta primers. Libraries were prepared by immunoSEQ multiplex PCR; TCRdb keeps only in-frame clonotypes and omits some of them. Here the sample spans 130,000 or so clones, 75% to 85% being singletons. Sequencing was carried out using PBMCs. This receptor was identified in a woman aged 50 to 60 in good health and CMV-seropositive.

The CDR3 protein is CAWSWGGGGTDTQYF. In nucleotides, the CDR3 is TGTGCCTGGAGCTGGGGGGGCGGGGGCACAGATACGCAGTATTTT. J is TRBJ2-3 and V is TRBV30; possible D gene TRBD2, 7 bases. The V gene lost 3 bases and the J gene lost 1 base, with 14 bases spanning the gap. The CDR3 consists of 15 residues. Germline V gives CDR1 GTSNPN, CDR2 SVGIG (reference sequence).